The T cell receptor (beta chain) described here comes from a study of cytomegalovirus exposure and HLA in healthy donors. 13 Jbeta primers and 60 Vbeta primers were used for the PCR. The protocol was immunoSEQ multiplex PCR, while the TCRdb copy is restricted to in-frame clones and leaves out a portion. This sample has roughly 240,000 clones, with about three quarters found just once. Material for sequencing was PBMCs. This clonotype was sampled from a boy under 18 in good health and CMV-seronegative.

The CDR3 nucleotides read TGTGCCAGCAGCCTGTTGGCACAGAGAAACACTGAAGCTTTCTTT. Its protein product is CASSLLAQRNTEAFF. This sequence joins TRBV5-6 and TRBJ1-1; D is unclear. There are 15 residues in the CDR3. V was pared by 4 bases and J by 2 bases, with 15 bases between. From germline, CDR1 is SGHDT and CDR2 YYEEEE.